Listed below are T cell receptor beta chains from one sample, sequenced in a study of blood T cell repertoires in COVID-19. Sequencing was performed with immunoSEQ multiplex PCR; in TCRdb, only in-frame clones are kept and a portion is missing. Among 350,000 to 400,000 clones listed, 85% to 90% were seen once. The sample was PBMCs or T cells enriched from blood (not recorded which). Receptor source: a woman aged 25 to 39 who had recovered from COVID-19. Both conserved end residues are part of each CDR3. The order of the fields is D gene, J gene, clone size, V gene, CDR3 protein, CDR3 DNA. A D gene is named only where the DNA matches it firmly. Clone size is not always given. Where it is, it says once, few, many or a class for expanded clones.

TRBD2,TRBJ2-1,-,TRBV9,CASSVGFGFFSSGTQQNEQFF,TGTGCCAGCAGCGTAGGTTTTGGTTTCTTCTCTAGCGGGACACAACAAAATGAGCAGTTCTTC
TRBD2,TRBJ2-2,-,TRBV7-3,CASAGDLYTGELFF,TGTGCCAGCGCGGGGGACCTGTACACCGGGGAGCTGTTTTTT
TRBD1,TRBJ2-7,once,TRBV5-1,CASSLVQGGYEQYF,TGCGCCAGCAGCTTGGTACAGGGGGGATACGAGCAGTACTTC
TRBD2,TRBJ2-1,-,TRBV6-2/TRBV6-3,CASSYGLAGGQQFF,TGTGCCAGCAGTTACGGGCTAGCGGGGGGACAGCAGTTCTTC
-,TRBJ1-3,few,TRBV6-5,CASSYSSGNTIYF,TGTGCCAGCAGTTACTCGTCGGGAAACACCATATATTTT
TRBD1,TRBJ2-7,-,TRBV5-1,CASSLVLGTGGLSVSYEQYF,TGCGCCAGCAGCTTGGTACTTGGGACAGGGGGCTTGTCGGTCTCCTACGAGCAGTACTTC
TRBD1,TRBJ2-7,-,TRBV7-9,CASSLPGQGLGEQYF,TGTGCCAGCAGCTTGCCGGGACAGGGTTTGGGGGAGCAGTACTTC
-,TRBJ1-5,-,TRBV4-1,CASSQLDSNQPQHF,TGCGCCAGCAGCCAATTGGACAGTAATCAGCCCCAGCATTTT
-,TRBJ1-1,-,TRBV4-2,CASSQIISNTEAFF,TGTGCCAGCAGCCAGATAATTAGTAACACTGAAGCTTTCTTT
TRBD1,TRBJ1-4,-,TRBV24-1,CATSDLGTPGQGGVKLFF,TGTGCCACCAGTGATTTGGGGACCCCGGGACAGGGGGGTGTAAAACTGTTTTTT
TRBD1,TRBJ1-6,-,TRBV30,CAWTGTGDSPLHF,TGTGCCTGGACCGGGACAGGGGATTCACCCCTCCACTTT
-,TRBJ2-7,-,TRBV12-5,CASGSDTSSYEQYF,TGTGCTAGTGGTTCCGACACCTCCTCCTACGAGCAGTACTTC
TRBD1,TRBJ1-2,-,TRBV10-3,CAITGGYYGYTF,TGTGCCATCACAGGGGGCTACTATGGCTACACCTTC
-,TRBJ1-5,-,TRBV2,CASSGEVQPQHF,TGTGCCAGCAGTGGAGAGGTTCAGCCCCAGCATTTT
TRBD1,TRBJ1-4,-,TRBV18,CASYNRGGDEKLFF,TGTGCCAGCTACAACAGGGGTGGCGATGAAAAACTGTTTTTT
-,TRBJ1-1,-,TRBV27,CASSPRVFTEAFF,TGTGCCAGCAGTCCCAGGGTATTCACTGAAGCTTTCTTT
-,TRBJ1-2,-,TRBV6-1,CASSPGQNYGYTF,TGTGCCTCCTCCCCAGGGCAGAACTATGGCTACACCTTC
-,TRBJ1-2,-,TRBV14,CASSQDPDILNGYTF,TGTGCCAGCAGCCAAGATCCCGACATATTGAATGGCTACACCTTC
-,TRBJ2-1,-,TRBV7-9,CASSSLVPEQFF,TGTGCCAGCAGCTCACTAGTACCTGAGCAGTTCTTC
-,TRBJ1-4,-,TRBV3-1/TRBV3-2,CASSPTGTTNEKLFF,TGTGCCAGCAGCCCTACAGGGACAACTAATGAAAAACTGTTTTTT
-,TRBJ1-1,-,TRBV12-3/TRBV12-4,CASSLRVVTEAFF,TGTGCCAGCAGTTTGAGGGTGGTCACTGAAGCTTTCTTT
TRBD2,TRBJ2-3,-,TRBV7-3,CASSLTGLRGVDTQYF,TGTGCCAGCAGCTTAACGGGCCTTCGGGGGGTGGATACGCAGTATTTT
TRBD2,TRBJ2-7,-,TRBV6-1,CASSESTSGNYEQYF,TGTGCCAGCAGTGAAAGCACTAGCGGGAACTACGAGCAGTACTTC
-,TRBJ2-7,-,TRBV14,CASSPIRAVGYEQYF,TGTGCCAGCAGCCCCATCCGAGCGGTTGGGTACGAGCAGTACTTC
TRBD2,TRBJ2-7,-,TRBV5-5,CASSFIVGLYLYEQYF,TGTGCCAGCAGCTTCATTGTGGGACTATACCTTTACGAGCAGTACTTC
TRBD1,TRBJ2-7,-,TRBV27,CASSLSGQGPYEQYF,TGTGCCAGCAGTTTATCGGGACAGGGTCCCTACGAGCAGTACTTC
TRBD2,TRBJ2-3,-,TRBV19,CASSILAGGNTDTQYF,TGTGCCAGTAGCATACTAGCGGGGGGCAACACAGATACGCAGTATTTT